A selection of T cell receptor beta chains follows, all from one sample in a study of shared clonotypes between healthy human individuals. Only in-frame clones appear in the TCRdb table, and some are missing; sequencing was by immunoSEQ multiplex PCR. The table shows about 2.2 million clones, with roughly 93% occurring only once. Sequencing was done on a sample of naive CD8+ T cells from PBMCs. These receptors came from a man aged 18 to 35 in good health. Some clones in this sample may be carry-over from other donors' samples. The CDR3 runs from the conserved cysteine through the conserved F or W. D genes are given only for firm matches. Expanded clones get a size class; other rows say once, few or many, or leave the size out.

CDR3 | DNA | size | J | D | V
CAISESAQNKGGNYGYTF | TGTGCCATCAGTGAGTCGGCCCAGAACAAAGGGGGTAACTATGGCTACACCTTC | - | TRBJ1-2 | - | TRBV10-3
CASISRGGGYGYTF | TGTGCCAGTATCTCCCGTGGGGGAGGCTATGGCTACACCTTC | - | TRBJ1-2 | - | TRBV19
CASSDQQGFEAFF | TGTGCCAGCAGCGATCAGCAGGGTTTTGAAGCTTTCTTT | - | TRBJ1-1 | - | TRBV7-9
CASSSGRGTSGSIIYEQYF | TGTGCCAGCAGCTCAGGCCGGGGGACTAGCGGGAGTATAATCTACGAGCAGTACTTC | - | TRBJ2-7 | TRBD2 | TRBV7-9
CASSQTGGVRRLYEQYF | TGTGCCAGCAGCCAGACAGGCGGGGTTCGACGACTCTACGAGCAGTACTTC | - | TRBJ2-7 | - | TRBV27
CASSFGTGDGFDYGYTF | TGCGCCAGCAGCTTCGGGACAGGGGATGGTTTTGACTATGGCTACACCTTC | once | TRBJ1-2 | TRBD1 | TRBV5-1
CASSPLFGGSYNEQFF | TGCGCCAGCAGCCCGCTTTTCGGGGGGTCCTACAATGAGCAGTTCTTC | once | TRBJ2-1 | TRBD2 | TRBV5-1
CASSVSGTSSYNEQFF | TGTGCCAGCAGCGTAAGCGGGACTAGCTCCTACAATGAGCAGTTCTTC | - | TRBJ2-1 | TRBD2 | TRBV9
CASSYRSSYPPETQYF | TGTGCCAGCAGTTACCGCTCTTCCTACCCCCCAGAGACCCAGTACTTC | once | TRBJ2-5 | - | TRBV6-5
CASSYGQGTIYEQYF | TGTGCCAGCAGCTACGGACAGGGGACGATCTACGAGCAGTACTTC | once | TRBJ2-7 | TRBD1 | TRBV7-8
CASSAPGQVGEAFF | TGTGCCAGCAGTGCCCCGGGACAGGTGGGTGAAGCTTTCTTT | - | TRBJ1-1 | TRBD1 | TRBV2
CASSPRTGDGYTF | TGTGCCAGCAGCCCCAGGACAGGGGACGGCTACACCTTC | - | TRBJ1-2 | TRBD1 | TRBV7-6
CASSSNRGSYNEQFF | TGTGCCAGCAGCTCAAACAGGGGGTCCTACAATGAGCAGTTCTTC | - | TRBJ2-1 | TRBD1 | TRBV5-8
CASKGQGAEEQYF | TGCGCCAGCAAGGGACAGGGGGCGGAAGAGCAGTACTTC | - | TRBJ2-7 | TRBD1 | TRBV10-2
CASSQDAGTQETQYF | TGCGCCAGCAGCCAAGATGCCGGGACCCAAGAGACCCAGTACTTC | - | TRBJ2-5 | - | TRBV4-3
CASSANQQGRSNQPQHF | TGTGCCAGCAGTGCCAATCAACAGGGGAGAAGCAATCAGCCCCAGCATTTT | - | TRBJ1-5 | TRBD1 | TRBV6-1
CASSDGTSGRAGTDTQYF | TGTGCCAGCAGCGACGGGACTAGCGGGAGGGCTGGCACAGATACGCAGTATTTT | - | TRBJ2-3 | TRBD2 | TRBV9
CASTREPGLAGFVTQYF | TGTGCCAGCACAAGAGAGCCGGGACTAGCGGGATTCGTGACCCAGTACTTC | - | TRBJ2-5 | TRBD2 | TRBV2
CASSQDLAGPNQPQHF | TGTGCCAGCAGCCAAGATCTGGCAGGCCCCAATCAGCCCCAGCATTTT | - | TRBJ1-5 | - | TRBV4-2
CASSQELGEQFF | TGCGCCAGCAGCCAAGAATTGGGTGAGCAGTTCTTC | once | TRBJ2-1 | - | TRBV4-1
CASSPSLYAFF | TGTGCCAGCAGCCCAAGTTTATATGCTTTCTTT | - | TRBJ1-1 | - | TRBV7-9
CASSGAPSGPETEAFF | TGTGCCAGCAGCGGGGCCCCCTCAGGGCCCGAGACTGAAGCTTTCTTT | - | TRBJ1-1 | - | TRBV9
CASSPRDYSYEQYF | TGTGCCAGCAGCCCTAGGGACTACTCCTACGAGCAGTACTTC | - | TRBJ2-7 | TRBD2 | TRBV13
CASSWTSGSQETQYF | TGTGCCAGCAGCTGGACTAGCGGGAGTCAAGAGACCCAGTACTTC | - | TRBJ2-5 | TRBD2 | TRBV7-3
CASRGWTGAVQETQYF | TGCGCCAGCAGAGGGTGGACAGGGGCGGTTCAAGAGACCCAGTACTTC | - | TRBJ2-5 | TRBD1 | TRBV5-1
CASSPNNRRLLEGNTIYF | TGTGCCAGCAGCCCGAATAACCGACGGCTCCTGGAAGGAAACACCATATATTTT | - | TRBJ1-3 | - | TRBV7-9
CASSLQFYNEQFF | TGTGCCAGCAGCTTACAGTTCTACAATGAGCAGTTCTTC | - | TRBJ2-1 | - | TRBV11-2
CASSLQQSYNEQFF | TGTGCCAGCAGCTTACAGCAGTCCTACAATGAGCAGTTCTTC | - | TRBJ2-1 | - | TRBV5-6
CASSSASGAGELFF | TGTGCCAGCAGCTCCGCTTCGGGGGCCGGGGAGCTGTTTTTT | - | TRBJ2-2 | - | TRBV7-7
CASSSSRGGNEQFF | TGTGCCAGCAGTTCCTCCAGGGGAGGCAATGAGCAGTTCTTC | - | TRBJ2-1 | - | TRBV6-6
CASSQDLRVAGGNEQFF | TGCGCCAGCAGCCAAGATCTTCGAGTAGCGGGAGGTAATGAGCAGTTCTTC | once | TRBJ2-1 | TRBD2 | TRBV4-1
CASSLSGSWNTGELFF | TGTGCCAGCAGTTTATCTGGCAGCTGGAACACCGGGGAGCTGTTTTTT | - | TRBJ2-2 | - | TRBV27
CASSAHRAMGTEAFF | TGTGCCAGCAGCGCACACAGGGCTATGGGCACTGAAGCTTTCTTT | - | TRBJ1-1 | - | TRBV7-2
CASSQETANYGYTF | TGTGCCAGCAGCCAAGAAACAGCGAACTATGGCTACACCTTC | - | TRBJ1-2 | - | TRBV4-2
CASSSTPDTPLHF | TGTGCCAGCAGCTCCACACCTGATACTCCCCTCCACTTT | - | TRBJ1-6 | - | TRBV11-2
CASSVGYGYTF | TGTGCCAGCAGTGTTGGATATGGCTACACCTTC | - | TRBJ1-2 | - | TRBV25-1
CASSPRNRAGYTF | TGTGCCAGTAGTCCTAGGAACAGAGCTGGCTACACCTTC | - | TRBJ1-2 | - | TRBV19
CASSLADRLEAFF | TGCGCCAGCAGCTTGGCGGACAGACTAGAAGCTTTCTTT | - | TRBJ1-1 | - | TRBV5-1
CASSLGRELPDTQYF | TGTGCCAGCAGCTTGGGGCGGGAGCTTCCAGATACGCAGTATTTT | - | TRBJ2-3 | TRBD2 | TRBV11-2
CASRRGLANTYEQYF | TGTGCCAGCAGGAGAGGACTAGCGAATACCTACGAGCAGTACTTC | - | TRBJ2-7 | TRBD2 | TRBV6-5
CSVELPGLDGYTF | TGCAGCGTTGAGCTCCCAGGTCTTGATGGCTACACCTTC | few | TRBJ1-2 | - | TRBV29-1
CASSFGSSAIKETQYF | TGTGCCAGCAGCTTTGGTTCGTCGGCTATAAAAGAGACCCAGTACTTC | - | TRBJ2-5 | - | TRBV7-6